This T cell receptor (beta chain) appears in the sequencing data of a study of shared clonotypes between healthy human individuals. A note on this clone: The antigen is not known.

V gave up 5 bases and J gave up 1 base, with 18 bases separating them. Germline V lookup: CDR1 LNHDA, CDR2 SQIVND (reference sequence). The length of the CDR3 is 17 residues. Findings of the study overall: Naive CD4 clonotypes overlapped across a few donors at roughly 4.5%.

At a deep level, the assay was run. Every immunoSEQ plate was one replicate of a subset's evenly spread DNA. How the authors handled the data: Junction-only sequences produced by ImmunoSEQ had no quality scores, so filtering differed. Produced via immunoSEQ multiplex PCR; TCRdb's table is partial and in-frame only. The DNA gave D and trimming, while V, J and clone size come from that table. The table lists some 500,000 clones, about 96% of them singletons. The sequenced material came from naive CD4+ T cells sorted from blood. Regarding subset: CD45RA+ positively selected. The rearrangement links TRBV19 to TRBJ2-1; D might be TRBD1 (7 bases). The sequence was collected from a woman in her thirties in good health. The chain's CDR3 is CASSPNRQGGSYNEQFF. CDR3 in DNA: TGTGCCAGTAGTCCCAATCGGCAGGGGGGATCCTACAATGAGCAGTTCTTC.